The TCR beta chain under discussion was sequenced for a study of blood T cell repertoires in COVID-19 (dated by TCRdb to 2020 to 2021). Turning to the overall study: The collaborator samples originated in the United States, Italy and Spain and spanned the acute and convalescent phases of COVID-19. The material from the prospective study consisted of cDNA or gDNA derived from T cells, B-cell-depleted T cells, or PBMCs. Deeply sampled blood TCRbeta repertoires from subjects exposed to, actively infected with, or recovered from COVID-19 were included in the dataset. The repertoires were released in a freely available public database intended as a resource for research on the immune response to SARS-CoV-2. Samples came from the ongoing ImmuneRACE study (first 160 participants) plus 1,254 subjects from 6 global collaborators. Nearly every sample came with metadata listing a de-identified subject ID, COVID-19 status, age in years and sex. Where available, HLA class I and class II types were taken from metadata supplied by the sample provider and were not determined by assay-based typing. Study-wide findings and limitations: The quantity of clinical and demographic metadata differed by source and by participant and was supplied without curation.

Collaborating institutions collected whole blood in K2EDTA tubes following their own protocols. Collaborator samples were shipped for TCRbeta analysis as frozen whole blood, isolated PBMCs, or DNA extracted from either sample type. Relative to germline, V is 7 bases shorter and J is 0 bases shorter, with 12 bases between their ends. CDR3 length: 15 amino acids, cysteine to phenylalanine. Only the CDR3 DNA stays, 45 bases, in frame from base 1. The germline V gene supplies CDR1 SNHLY and CDR2 FYNNEI. The immunoSEQ Assay, a bias-controlled multiplex PCR, was used to amplify TCRbeta CDR3 regions from genomic DNA. As for the authors' bioinformatics: The number of nucleated cells in each sample was estimated by amplification of reference gene primers within the assay. To quantify the absolute abundance of each unique TCRbeta CDR3 rearrangement, sequence reads were collapsed and filtered. Productive Simpson clonality was computed per sample as the square root of Simpson's diversity index over productive rearrangements. What TCRdb holds here is the immuneACCESS table cut down to in-frame rearrangements. Part of the clones is not present; checked against another copy, under half of the missing clones reflect an unresolved V gene, and the others are unexplained. The DNA was the basis for D and trimming; V, J and clone size are from that table. The sample records around 76,000 clones, more than 65% of which are singletons. 25% to 30% of the sample is held by the ten biggest clonotypes.

The table lists this clone with a few counts. Its antigen has not been determined. No clone much larger than this one lies a single base away; base qualities are absent. The chain was built from TRBV2 and TRBJ1-4; no D gene call is confident. Sequenced sample: peripheral blood. The TCR was taken from a woman aged 80 or older with active or convalescent COVID-19. The CDR3 protein: CASTPAVATNEKLFF. The DNA is as follows: TGTGCCAGCACTCCGGCGGTTGCAACTAATGAAAAACTGTTTTTT. The variable domain in full, with residues beyond the CDR3 obtained from the reference TRBV2 and TRBJ1-4 genes, is EPEVTQTPSHQVTQMGQEVILRCVPISNHLYFYWYRQILGQKVEFLVSFYNNEISEKSEIFDDQFSVERPDGSNFTLKIRSTKLEDSAMYFCASTPAVATNEKLFFGSGTQLSVL.